Listed below are T cell receptor beta chains from one sample, sequenced in a study of vaccination effects on CD4 cells after COVID-19. No antigen has been identified for these receptors. Assay: immunoSEQ multiplex PCR; the TCRdb copy retains only in-frame clones and omits some. The sample carries tens of thousands of clones, around three quarters recorded once. Source: CD4+ T cells from PBMCs cultured with HCoV-229E spike peptides, taken after COVID-19 vaccination. Source of these receptors: a human donor who received a COVID-19 vaccine. CDR3s include the opening cysteine and the closing phenylalanine or tryptophan. The D gene is left open where the match is weak. The size entry is marked missing in some rows and otherwise reads once, few, many or a size class.

TRBV12-3/TRBV12-4,TRBJ1-5,.,.,TGTGCCAGCAGGAAACAGGGTGAGGAGCCCCAGCATTTT,CASRKQGEEPQHF
TRBV3-1/TRBV3-2,TRBJ2-2,.,.,TGTGCCAGCTGTTTGGGGGCCGGGGGCGGGGAGCTGTTTTTT,CASCLGAGGGELFF
TRBV4-1,TRBJ2-6,.,.,TGCGCCAGCAGCCAAATGGCAGGGAATGCTGGGGCCAACGTCCTGACTTTC,CASSQMAGNAGANVLTF
TRBV2,TRBJ2-2,.,.,TGTGCCAGCACCCCTGACGGGGCGAACACCGGGGAGCTGTTTTTT,CASTPDGANTGELFF
TRBV7-8,TRBJ2-7,TRBD2,.,TGTGCCAGCAGCTTAGTGGCCGGGAGGGCCTCCTACGAGCAGTACTTC,CASSLVAGRASYEQYF
TRBV4-2,TRBJ2-7,TRBD2,few,TGTGCCAGCAGCCGCAGGAATCAGCGGGATTCGTACGAGCAGTACTTC,CASSRRNQRDSYEQYF
TRBV7-9,TRBJ2-7,TRBD2,few,TGTGCCAGCAGCTTAGGGCGGGGGTATAGCTCCTACGAGCAGTACTTC,CASSLGRGYSSYEQYF
TRBV3-1/TRBV3-2,TRBJ2-1,TRBD2,.,TGTGCCAGCAGACTAGCGGGGGGGAACAATGAGCAGTTCTTC,CASRLAGGNNEQFF
TRBV18,TRBJ1-5,.,.,TGTGCCAGCTCACCACCGGGGGGCGGGAATCAGCCCCAGCATTTT,CASSPPGGGNQPQHF
TRBV30,TRBJ1-4,.,.,TGTGCCTGGAAACGGGGCCCCGCAACTAATGAAAAACTGTTTTTT,CAWKRGPATNEKLFF
TRBV18,TRBJ1-6,TRBD1,.,TGTGCCAGCTCACCCGGACAGGGTCGATTGGATAATTCACCCCTCCACTTT,CASSPGQGRLDNSPLHF
TRBV7-2,TRBJ1-1,.,.,TGTGCCAGCAGCTTATCGCTTTACAGTTCGAACACTGAAGCTTTCTTT,CASSLSLYSSNTEAFF
TRBV5-6,TRBJ1-1,.,.,TGTGCCAGCAGCTTTAGGGGGAGCCGGGAGGCGTTTGAAGCTTTCTTT,CASSFRGSREAFEAFF